This record concerns one T cell receptor beta chain sequence. The antigen remains undetermined. This sample is drawn from a study of T cells after yellow fever vaccination. Overall study: With SMART-Seq v4 Ultra Low Input, the fractions containing low cell numbers were prepared.

The study, taken as a whole, reports: At around 95% for CD4 and about 87% for CD8, most primary-vaccination clones showed up again after the booster.

The CDR3 length is 11 residues. Deletions cut 4 bases from V and 5 bases from J, with 6 bases between. CDR1 SGHRS and CDR2 YFSETQ come from the germline V gene. Each CDR3 protein gets one entry after TCRdb re-called the 5' RACE reads with MiXCR. This table holds about 580,000 distinct CDR3 sequences, less than 20% found once. The chain is built from TRBV5-1 and TRBJ2-5; D not resolved. The origin of this receptor is a young man who received the YFV17D yellow fever vaccine. This specimen consisted of PBMCs, obtained 5 days after the first yellow fever vaccination. The CDR3 loop reads CASSTDETQYF. The CDR3 DNA reads TGCGCCAGCAGCACAGACGAGACCCAGTACTTC.